The source of this T cell receptor (beta chain) is a study of cytomegalovirus exposure and HLA in healthy donors. For this clone: What it recognizes is unknown.

The PCR employed 60 Vbeta primers together with 13 Jbeta primers. Repertoires were generated with immunoSEQ multiplex PCR, while TCRdb's copy carries only in-frame clones and drops some. This table has 150,000 or so clones, about 80% appearing once. Healthy bone marrow donors made up the donors. Study results and caveats: As immune exposure information, only CMV serostatus was available. An Asian-associated ancestry cluster reportedly showed fewer N-insertions than the approximately 690-donor mean in a later analysis. TCR beta chains numbering 164 were designated cytomegalovirus-associated.

The origin of this receptor is a young man in good health and CMV-seropositive. The sequenced sample was PBMCs.

The CDR3 sequence: CASSYLDSENQPQHF. CDR3 sequence (DNA): TGTGCCAGTAGTTACCTTGACAGCGAGAATCAGCCCCAGCATTTT. The V call is TRBV19, the J call TRBJ1-5, with D perhaps TRBD1 (5 bases). V lost 5 bases and J lost 4, with 15 bases in between. The germline V gene has CDR1 LNHDA and CDR2 SQIVND (reference sequence). CDR3 length: 15 amino acids. Full variable domain (outside the CDR3, taken from reference TRBV19 and TRBJ1-5): DGGITQSPKYLFRKEGQNVTLSCEQNLNHDAMYWYRQDPGQGLRLIYYSQIVNDFQKGDIAEGYSVSREKKESFPLTVTSAQKNPTAFYLCASSYLDSENQPQHFGDGTRLSIL.